The 19 T cell receptor beta chains in this list originate from one sample, sequenced in a study of shared clonotypes between healthy human individuals. Using immunoSEQ multiplex PCR, the repertoire was profiled, and TCRdb retains in-frame clones only, with some absent. The profile shows about 520,000 clones, about 78% of them singletons. The sequenced sample was PBMCs. The receptors shown here come from a woman between 40 and 55 years old in good health. Some clones in this sample may be carry-over from other donors' samples.

The V and J genes are TRBV30 and TRBJ1-1; D unresolved. Germline V gene lookup returns CDR1 GTSNPN and CDR2 SVGIG (reference sequence). The V end lost 2 bases, the J end lost 6 bases, and 10 bases lay between the germline ends. This CDR3 is built from 12 residues. The CDR3 nucleotides read TGTGCCTGGAGTCAAGGGTACGCTGAAGCTTTCTTT. This translates into CAWSQGYAEAFF.

The J gene is TRBJ2-3, the V gene TRBV6-1; 10 nucleotides match TRBD2. Trimming removed 6 bases from V and 4 bases from J; junction bases left unmatched: 4. This CDR3 comprises 14 residues. From germline, CDR1 is MNHNS and CDR2 SASEGT. The CDR3 spells CASRTSGIADTQYF. CDR3 bases: TGTGCCAGCAGAACTAGCGGGATAGCAGATACGCAGTATTTT.

The table lists this clone with a count of one. The chain is built from TRBV10-3 and TRBJ2-6; D may be TRBD2 (6 bases). Germline V lookup: CDR1 ENHRY, CDR2 SYGVKD. V was pared by 8 bases and J by 2 bases, with 22 bases between. This CDR3 contains 18 residues. The CDR3 reads CAIQDRTGWRAGANVLTF. DNA for the CDR3: TGTGCCATCCAGGACCGAACCGGGTGGAGGGCTGGGGCCAACGTCCTGACTTTC.

This chain joins TRBV27 and TRBJ1-1; a possible D gene is TRBD1 (6 bases). Germline V gene lookup returns CDR1 MNHEY and CDR2 SMNVEV (reference sequence). Trimming stripped 0 bases from V and 11 bases from J, with 16 bases between. This CDR3 has 14 residues. Here the CDR3 reads CASSLSRTVPKAFF. The CDR3 DNA sequence: TGTGCCAGCAGTTTATCCCGGACAGTCCCAAAGGCTTTCTTT.

The CDR3 nucleotides are TGTGCCAGCGAGAAAGAACACACAGATACGCAGTATTTT. Its protein product is CASEKEHTDTQYF. The chain joins TRBV6-1 to TRBJ2-3; unclear D gene. Trimming took off 8 bases at V and 2 bases at J, with 11 bases between the two ends. Germline V gene sequence: CDR1 MNHNS, CDR2 SASEGT. This CDR3 is built from 13 residues.

CDR3 sequence (DNA): TGCGCCAGCAGCCAAATGCAGGGAAACAATGAGCAGTTCTTC. The encoded protein is CASSQMQGNNEQFF. This chain links TRBV4-3 with TRBJ2-1, with D maybe TRBD1 (5 bases). Germline V lookup: CDR1 LGHNA, CDR2 YSLEER. Trimming removed 2 bases from V and 5 bases from J, with 10 bases in between. This CDR3 contains 14 residues.

V usage is TRBV6-6 and J usage is TRBJ1-2; D is possibly TRBD1 (5 bases). The V gene's germline CDR1 is MNHNY and CDR2 SVGAGI (reference sequence). The CDR3 spans 15 residues. V was clipped by 7 bases and J by 6 bases, with 21 bases between them. The CDR3 spells CASNLGRPSSDGYTF. As DNA, the CDR3 is TGTGCCAGCAACCTGGGACGGCCGTCTTCGGATGGCTACACCTTC.

In regard to this clone: A far larger clone lies a single base away; this is likely a read error. The chain uses TRBV5-6 and TRBJ1-2, with 9 positions matching TRBD1. Per germline, CDR1 SGHDT and CDR2 YYEEEE. The length of the CDR3 is 16 residues. CDR3 region: CAGSDLGQGLNYGYTF. CDR3 DNA: TGTGCCGGCAGCGATTTGGGACAGGGATTGAACTATGGCTACACCTTC.

The chain carries TRBV7-6 and TRBJ2-1; D is possibly TRBD2 (9 bases). Germline V gene lookup returns CDR1 SGHVS and CDR2 FNYEAQ. The CDR3 is 17 residues long. Trimming cost V 2 bases and J 8 bases, with 22 bases left between them. This CDR3 reads CASSLSYRTGTSYEQFF. CDR3 coding DNA: TGTGCCAGCAGCTTATCTTACAGGACAGGGACTAGCTATGAGCAGTTCTTC.

Details on this clone: One base away lies a much larger clone, so this may be a sequencing read error. The chain links TRBV6-4 to TRBJ2-2; 7 bases line up with TRBD2. The germline V gene encodes CDR1 MRHNA and CDR2 SNTAGT. The CDR3 length is 15 residues. Here the CDR3 DNA reads TGTGCCAGCAGTGACTCTTGGGGAGGGACCGGGGAGCCGTTTTTT. Translated: CASSDSWGGTGEPFF.

This clone has a handful of counts. The V gene is TRBV7-2, the J gene TRBJ1-5, with D maybe TRBD1 (5 bases). Trimming took off 5 bases at V and 4 bases at J, with 12 bases between the two ends. This CDR3 spans 14 amino acids. Germline V gene sequence: CDR1 SGHTA, CDR2 FQGNSA. CDR3 sequence reads: CASSPGGRNQPQHF. CDR3 nucleotides: TGTGCCAGCAGCCCGGGGGGAAGGAATCAGCCCCAGCATTTT.

DNA for the CDR3: TGTGCCAGCAGCTTGGGACTAGCGGGGAGCTCCTACGAGCAGTACTTC. Translating it yields CASSLGLAGSSYEQYF. The rearrangement uses TRBV5-4 and TRBJ2-7; 11 nucleotides align to TRBD2. CDR1 and CDR2 (germline): SGHNT, YYREEE (reference sequence). The V and J ends lost 0 bases and 0 bases, in that order; junction bases with no gene match: 2. The CDR3 is 16 amino acids.

J is TRBJ2-7 and V is TRBV11-3, with D hard to call. CDR1 SGHNT and CDR2 YENEEA come from the germline V gene. The CDR3 consists of 13 residues. The V end lost 0 bases, the J end lost 6 bases, and 9 bases lay between the germline ends. CDR3 protein: CASSLDSPSEQYF. CDR3 DNA: TGTGCCAGCAGCTTAGATTCCCCCTCCGAGCAGTACTTC.

There are many counts of this clone. The chain is built from TRBV30 and TRBJ1-5, with D possibly matching TRBD1 (5 bases). The CDR3 has 15 amino acids. The germline CDR1 and CDR2 sequences are GTSNPN and SVGIG (reference sequence). The V end lost 2 bases, the J end lost 0 bases, and 11 bases lay between the germline ends. The CDR3 nucleotides read TGTGCCTGGAGTCTGACGGGGCCTAGCAATCAGCCCCAGCATTTT. Translated, it gives CAWSLTGPSNQPQHF.

This clone was detected only once. The rearrangement links TRBV29-1 to TRBJ2-7, with TRBD2 as a possible D gene (5 bases). Per the germline V gene, CDR1 is SQVTM and CDR2 is ANQGSEA. The CDR3 extends over 14 amino acids. V was clipped by 1 base and J by 0 bases, with 10 bases between them. The chain's CDR3 is CSVEGSESSYEQYF. The CDR3 DNA sequence: TGCAGCGTTGAAGGTAGCGAGAGCTCCTACGAGCAGTACTTC.

This clone has just a few counts. J is TRBJ1-5 and V is TRBV29-1, with D hard to call. The V gene's germline CDR1 is SQVTM and CDR2 ANQGSEA. CDR3 length equals 12 residues. With 4 bases removed from V and 11 bases from J, the gap between germline ends came to 15 bases. The CDR3 sequence: CSVVVGLWAQHF. CDR3 coding DNA: TGCAGCGTTGTAGTGGGCCTTTGGGCCCAGCATTTT.

The chain uses TRBV28 and TRBJ1-1; D gene ambiguous. Germline CDR1 and CDR2: MDHEN and SYDVKM. Trimming stripped 7 bases from V and 0 bases from J, with 15 bases between. This CDR3 is built from 15 residues. Here the CDR3 reads CASTFGSGVNTEAFF. The DNA of the CDR3 is TGTGCCAGCACCTTTGGATCCGGGGTGAACACTGAAGCTTTCTTT.

This rearrangement joins TRBV30 to TRBJ1-3, with D perhaps TRBD1 (5 bases). CDR1 is GTSNPN, CDR2 SVGIG, per germline (reference sequence). Trimming stripped 2 bases from V and 3 bases from J, with 17 bases between. This CDR3 is 16 amino acids long. CDR3 loop: CAWSTGLGVVGNTIYF. DNA of the CDR3: TGTGCCTGGAGTACGGGACTGGGGGTTGTTGGAAACACCATATATTTT.

This clone was seen a handful of times. This chain connects TRBV30 to TRBJ2-1; a weak D match, TRBD1 (5 bases). The CDR3 consists of 15 residues. From germline, CDR1 is GTSNPN and CDR2 SVGIG (reference sequence). V lost 0 bases and J lost 10, with 19 bases in between. The CDR3 DNA follows: TGTGCCTGGAGTGTTTGGGCCAGGGCCGGCACCGAGCAGTTCTTC. Encoded protein: CAWSVWARAGTEQFF.